These 11 T cell receptor beta chains share one sample of origin, sequenced in a study of shared clonotypes between healthy human individuals. Naive CD8 populations comprised CD45RO-negative cells positively selected for CCR7, excluding terminally differentiated effector memory CD45RA+ cells. Repertoires were generated with immunoSEQ multiplex PCR, while TCRdb's copy carries only in-frame clones and drops some. The table records around 650,000 clones, approximately 96% of them present only once. The sample comprised naive CD8+ T cells sorted from blood. These receptors all stem from a woman aged 25 to 39 in good health.

This chain joins TRBV5-8 and TRBJ2-7, with D possibly matching TRBD1 (6 bases). Trimming shortened V by 6 bases and J by 4 bases, and 17 bases separated the two germline ends. The CDR3 loop spans 14 amino acids. Germline CDR1 and CDR2: SGHTS and YDEGEE. The CDR3 DNA reads as TGTGCCAGCACCGAGTCCTGGGGGCGATACGAGCAGTACTTC. The encoded protein is CASTESWGRYEQYF.

The chain is built from TRBV4-1 and TRBJ2-3; TRBD1 might be the D (5 bases). This CDR3 contains 14 residues. Germline values: CDR1 MGHRA, CDR2 YSYEKL. Trimming removed 3 bases at V and 2 bases at J, with 9 bases between. CDR3 protein: CASSQVQVTDTQYF. DNA for the CDR3: TGCGCCAGCAGCCAGGTACAGGTCACAGATACGCAGTATTTT.

This chain connects TRBV6-1 to TRBJ1-4, with D unresolved. V lost 7 bases to trimming and J lost 7 bases, with 19 bases between them. Per the germline V gene, CDR1 is MNHNS and CDR2 is SASEGT. The CDR3 length is 15 residues. The CDR3 protein is CASTGRSSMAEKLFF. DNA for the CDR3: TGTGCCAGCACCGGGCGGTCCTCTATGGCTGAAAAACTGTTTTTT.

The CDR3 here is CASSLNQGGLSTDTQYF. CDR3 nucleotide sequence: TGTGCCAGCAGTTTAAATCAGGGGGGCCTTAGCACAGATACGCAGTATTTT. The chain joins TRBV28 to TRBJ2-3, with D perhaps TRBD1 (7 bases). Trimming took 2 bases from V and 0 from J, leaving 15 bases between them. CDR3 length equals 17 residues. CDR1 MDHEN and CDR2 SYDVKM come from the germline V gene.

The V gene is TRBV30, the J gene TRBJ1-3; D perhaps matches TRBD1 (5 bases). Between the trimmed V and J ends, which lost 4 bases and 2 bases, there was a span of 12 bases. Germline CDR1 GTSNPN, CDR2 SVGIG (reference sequence). The CDR3 sequence is 14 residues long. The CDR3 sequence is CAWTATVTGNTIYF. CDR3 in DNA: TGTGCCTGGACCGCGACAGTTACTGGAAACACCATATATTTT.

The chain uses TRBV2 and TRBJ2-3; no reliable D call. This CDR3 region has 13 residues. Looked up from germline, CDR1 is SNHLY and CDR2 is FYNNEI. The V and J ends lost 3 bases and 4 bases respectively, with 8 bases between them. The CDR3 reads CASSDSSSDTQYF. The DNA for the CDR3 is TGTGCCAGCAGTGATTCCTCCTCAGATACGCAGTATTTT. Complete variable domain (other parts from reference TRBV2 and TRBJ2-3): EPEVTQTPSHQVTQMGQEVILRCVPISNHLYFYWYRQILGQKVEFLVSFYNNEISEKSEIFDDQFSVERPDGSNFTLKIRSTKLEDSAMYFCASSDSSSDTQYFGPGTRLTVL.

About this clone itself: At the DNA level, this CDR3 is encoded by other sequences in the same sample as well. The chain couples TRBV9 to TRBJ2-7; tentative D call: TRBD2 (6 bases). The germline V and J ends were trimmed by 0 bases and 3 bases, with 10 bases remaining between them. The germline V gene encodes CDR1 SGDLS and CDR2 YYNGEE. This CDR3 spans 14 amino acids. The CDR3: CASSVGGGFYEQYF. For the CDR3, the DNA is TGTGCCAGCAGCGTAGGTGGGGGGTTCTACGAGCAGTACTTC.

V gene TRBV5-1 combines with J gene TRBJ2-5, with a possible D match to TRBD1 (6 bases). The assigned J gene may be wrong: the sequence end matches TRBJ2-7 better. The CDR3 loop spans 14 amino acids. The germline V gene has CDR1 SGHRS and CDR2 YFSETQ. The CDR3 sequence is CASSWSDSSYEQYF. The CDR3 DNA reads TGCGCCAGCAGCTGGTCGGACAGTTCCTACGAGCAGTACTTC.

V gene TRBV29-1 combines with J gene TRBJ2-7, with 8 bases lining up with TRBD1. With V trimmed by 5 bases and J by 5 bases, 5 bases remained unmatched. Per germline, CDR1 SQVTM and CDR2 ANQGSEA. The CDR3 loop spans 12 amino acids. The CDR3 DNA is TGCAGCGTTAGTCAGGGGGCGAACGAGCAGTACTTC. This sequence encodes CSVSQGANEQYF.

V gene TRBV2 combines with J gene TRBJ2-5, with D possibly being TRBD1 (6 bases). CDR1 is SNHLY, CDR2 FYNNEI, per germline. This CDR3 has 13 residues. V was clipped by 7 bases and J by 6 bases, with 15 bases between them. The CDR3 region has the DNA TGTGCCAGCACTGACCAGGGGTGGCAGACCCAGTACTTC. It yields the protein CASTDQGWQTQYF.

This clone was found once. The chain is built from TRBV5-4 and TRBJ2-7; 7 nucleotides agree with TRBD2. Per germline, CDR1 SGHNT and CDR2 YYREEE (reference sequence). V was clipped by 1 base and J by 6 bases; unmatched bases: 7. The length of the CDR3 is 14 residues. The CDR3 region has the DNA TGTGCCAGCAGCTTGTCGGGAGGCAGGGTCGAGCAGTACTTC. Translating gives CASSLSGGRVEQYF.